Following are 29 T cell receptor beta chains from one sample sequenced in a study of T cells after yellow fever vaccination. In TCRdb, the 5' RACE reads were re-called with MiXCR into one record per CDR3 protein. The sample includes 55,000 to 70,000 distinct CDR3 sequences, under 8% of them seen just once. This material consisted of CD8+ T cells sorted from PBMCs, taken more than 40 days after the first yellow fever vaccination. All receptors come from a man younger than 35 who received the YFV17D yellow fever vaccine.

The CDR3 sequence: CASSQGGNSPLHF. The CDR3 DNA is TGCGCCAGCAGCCAGGGAGGTAATTCACCCCTCCACTTT. The chain employs TRBV4-3 and TRBJ1-6; no firm D call. Trimming took off 3 bases at V and 6 bases at J, with 6 bases between the two ends. The germline CDR1 and CDR2 sequences are LGHNA and YSLEER. This CDR3 has 13 residues.

In its sample, this clonotype was seen many times. This chain connects TRBV12-3 or TRBV12-4 to TRBJ2-5; D is unclear. The V end lost 8 bases, the J end lost 5 bases, and 9 bases lay between the germline ends. There are 11 residues in the CDR3. The CDR3 here is CASRSGETQYF. Here the CDR3 DNA reads TGTGCCAGCCGCTCCGGGGAGACCCAGTACTTC.

This clonotype was recorded at least ten times. This chain uses TRBV19 with TRBJ1-1; D may be TRBD1 (5 bases). V shed 3 bases and J shed 4 bases, with 9 bases lying between them. CDR3 length: 13 amino acids. Looked up from germline, CDR1 is LNHDA and CDR2 is SQIVND (reference sequence). CDR3 sequence (DNA): TGTGCCAGTAGTATCCAGGGTATCACTGAAGCTTTCTTT. This gives the protein CASSIQGITEAFF.

This clonotype is termed medium-sized. The chain is built from TRBV7-3 and TRBJ2-1; 11 bases agree with TRBD1. The CDR3 runs 15 residues. The junction had 4 bases not matched to a gene; V was cut back by 6 bases and J by 3 bases. Germline V gives CDR1 SGHTA, CDR2 FQGTGA. The CDR3 reads CASSPGTGGYNEQFF. For the CDR3, the DNA is TGTGCCAGCAGTCCCGGGACAGGGGGCTACAATGAGCAGTTCTTC.

The sample holds many counts of this clonotype. This chain connects TRBV4-1 to TRBJ1-3; a weak D match, TRBD1 (5 bases). CDR3 length equals 16 residues. CDR1 is MGHRA and CDR2 is YSYEKL in the germline V gene. V gave up 4 bases and J gave up 1 base, with 14 bases separating them. The CDR3 protein is CASSPPGGRSGNTIYF. For the CDR3, the DNA is TGCGCCAGCAGCCCCCCCGGGGGGAGATCTGGAAACACCATATATTTT.

This clonotype was seen a few times. The rearrangement links TRBV20-1 to TRBJ2-3; possible D gene TRBD2, 6 bases. With 2 bases removed from V and 2 bases from J, the gap between germline ends came to 14 bases. Per germline, CDR1 DFQATT and CDR2 SNEGSKA (reference sequence). This CDR3 has 15 residues. This chain's CDR3 is CSARPRGELTDTQYF. The CDR3 DNA follows: TGCAGTGCTAGACCCCGCGGGGAACTCACAGATACGCAGTATTTT.

This clonotype was recorded at least ten times. The chain has TRBV15 and TRBJ2-2; 7 nucleotides match TRBD1. The CDR3 is 16 residues long. The germline gives CDR1 LNHNV, CDR2 YYDKDF (reference sequence). J was trimmed by 0 bases and V by 1 base; bases with no gene match: 2. As DNA, the CDR3 is TGTGCCACCAGCAGAGTAGGGACAGCGAACACCGGGGAGCTGTTTTTT. Translating it yields CATSRVGTANTGELFF.

This clonotype has a count of ten or more. The chain employs TRBV7-6 and TRBJ2-2, with D perhaps TRBD2 (5 bases). Per germline, CDR1 SGHVS and CDR2 FNYEAQ. V lost 5 bases, J lost 7 bases, and 8 bases lay in between. The CDR3 contains 12 residues. The CDR3 region is CASSPGNGELFF. The CDR3 DNA sequence: TGTGCCAGCAGCCCCGGGAACGGGGAGCTGTTTTTT.

About this clonotype: A much more abundant neighbour one base away suggests this may be a read error. Without the conserved terminal phenylalanine or tryptophan, this CDR3 likely stems from a read error. The gene calls are TRBV27 and TRBJ2-5; 7 bases map to TRBD1. The CDR3 length is 14 residues. Trimming at V came to 4 bases and at J to 4 bases, leaving 6 bases not matched to a gene. Looked up from germline, CDR1 is MNHEY and CDR2 is SMNVEV (reference sequence). In DNA form, the CDR3 reads TGTGCCAGCAGTTCCACAGGGGTTGTAGAGACCCAGTACCTC. This encodes CASSSTGVVETQYL.

There are many counts of this clonotype. V gene TRBV10-2 combines with J gene TRBJ2-7; no definite D call. Trimming removed 3 bases from V and 6 bases from J, with 6 bases in between. The CDR3 sequence is 11 residues long. In germline, CDR1 is WSHSY, CDR2 SAAADI. The CDR3 DNA follows: TGCGCCAGCAGTGATATGATCGAGCAGTACTTC. Residues: CASSDMIEQYF.

V is TRBV4-1 and J is TRBJ1-5; D unclear. CDR3 size: 13 residues. Germline-derived CDR1 and CDR2 are MGHRA and YSYEKL. V was shortened by 4 bases and J by 7 bases, with 11 bases between the two germline ends. The CDR3 reads CASSPGGVQPQHF. The DNA of the CDR3 is TGCGCCAGCAGCCCGGGCGGGGTCCAGCCCCAGCATTTT.

This clonotype was detected many times. The V call is TRBV4-1, the J call TRBJ1-5, with 7 bases matching TRBD1. The V and J ends lost 3 bases and 0 bases, in that order; junction bases with no gene match: 8. In germline, CDR1 is MGHRA, CDR2 YSYEKL. The CDR3 consists of 17 residues. CDR3 in DNA: TGCGCCAGCAGCCAGAAACCGGGGACAGATAGCAATCAGCCCCAGCATTTT. Translated, it gives CASSQKPGTDSNQPQHF.

This clonotype was counted many times. The rearrangement links TRBV12-3 or TRBV12-4 to TRBJ2-3, with D unresolved. Trimming pared 1 base from V and 7 bases from J, leaving 9 bases between. This CDR3 is 13 amino acids long. The CDR3 coding sequence is TGTGCCAGCAGTTTAGGTCCCTTACATACGCAGTATTTT. Translation gives CASSLGPLHTQYF.

This clonotype was detected ten times or more. This chain links TRBV5-1 with TRBJ2-1; no clear D gene. Germline CDR1 SGHRS, CDR2 YFSETQ. The CDR3 runs 15 residues. V was shortened by 0 bases and J by 1 base, with 8 bases between the two germline ends. Here the CDR3 reads CASSLAEFSYNEQFF. The CDR3 coding sequence is TGCGCCAGCAGCTTGGCGGAATTTTCCTACAATGAGCAGTTCTTC.

This clonotype was observed a few times. V is TRBV27 and J is TRBJ2-1; D assignment may be TRBD1 or TRBD2 (5 bases each). The CDR3 has 15 residues. In germline, CDR1 is MNHEY, CDR2 SMNVEV (reference sequence). With 5 bases removed from V and 0 bases from J, the gap between germline ends came to 11 bases. CDR3 loop: CASSPKGSSYNEQFF. The CDR3 DNA follows: TGTGCCAGCAGTCCCAAGGGGAGCTCCTACAATGAGCAGTTCTTC.

This clonotype has just a few counts. The V gene is TRBV6-5, the J gene TRBJ1-6; D call uncertain. The CDR3 consists of 13 residues. Germline-derived CDR1 and CDR2 are MNHEY and SVGAGI. Trimming pared 2 bases from V and 8 bases from J, leaving 7 bases between. The CDR3 region is CASSYIGDSPLHF. CDR3 DNA: TGTGCCAGCAGTTACATTGGGGATTCACCCCTCCACTTT.

The table lists this clonotype with a few counts. This chain links TRBV6-4 with TRBJ2-3; maybe TRBD1 (6 bases). CDR1 and CDR2 from the germline V gene are MRHNA and SNTAGT. The CDR3 consists of 13 residues. Deletions cut 8 bases from V and 2 bases from J, with 11 bases between. The CDR3 DNA sequence: TGTGCCAGCTCCGGGACAAACACAGATACGCAGTATTTT. Its protein is CASSGTNTDTQYF.

CDR3 nucleotides: TGTGCCAGCAGCGCACTAGGCCTCACGGGGGATTTATACGGGGAGCTGTTTTTT. It codes for CASSALGLTGDLYGELFF. The chain has TRBV9 and TRBJ2-2; a weak D match, TRBD2 (6 bases). CDR1 is SGDLS, CDR2 YYNGEE, per germline. Deletions cut 3 bases from V and 7 bases from J, with 25 bases between. The CDR3 consists of 18 residues.

A few counts support this clonotype. The chain joins TRBV11-2 to TRBJ2-7; TRBD1 matches at 7 bases. CDR1 SGHAT and CDR2 FQNNGV come from the germline V gene. The V and J ends lost 5 bases and 5 bases, in that order; junction bases with no gene match: 9. This CDR3 region has 14 residues. The CDR3 sequence: CASSLDRPGHEQYF. CDR3 DNA: TGTGCCAGCAGCCTGGACAGGCCTGGCCACGAGCAGTACTTC.

The chain recombines TRBV3-1 with TRBJ2-1; no firm D call. CDR1 and CDR2 from the germline V gene are LGHDT and YNNKEL (reference sequence). The CDR3 has 12 residues. V lost 4 bases to trimming and J lost 6 bases, with 7 bases between them. The CDR3 reads CASSPRFNEQFF. CDR3 sequence (DNA): TGTGCCAGCAGCCCCCGGTTCAATGAGCAGTTCTTC.

There are many counts of this clonotype. This chain joins TRBV12-3 or TRBV12-4 and TRBJ1-2; D may be TRBD1 (6 bases). Trimming pared 6 bases from V and 5 bases from J, leaving 19 bases between. This CDR3 comprises 15 residues. The CDR3 spells CASSPSNRAPYGYTF. CDR3 sequence (DNA): TGTGCCAGCAGCCCTTCTAACAGGGCCCCATATGGCTACACCTTC.

This clonotype was detected many times. This sequence joins TRBV4-1 and TRBJ2-1; 9 bases map to TRBD1. The germline V gene encodes CDR1 MGHRA and CDR2 YSYEKL. V shed 6 bases, J shed 9 bases, and the junction held 12 bases outside the gene matches. The CDR3 contains 15 residues. CDR3 amino acids: CASSGLGQGSPEQFF. CDR3 DNA: TGCGCCAGCAGTGGGTTGGGACAGGGCTCGCCTGAGCAGTTCTTC.

The chain carries TRBV4-2 and TRBJ2-1; a weak D match, TRBD2 (6 bases). The CDR3 is made up of 14 amino acids. From germline, CDR1 is LGHNA and CDR2 YNFKEQ. The V end was cut by 4 bases, the J end by 6 bases, with 13 bases between. The CDR3 sequence is CASSPGGRCNEQFF. The DNA of the CDR3 is TGTGCCAGCAGCCCCGGGGGACGGTGCAATGAGCAGTTCTTC.

This chain connects TRBV2 to TRBJ2-7, with D perhaps TRBD2 (6 bases). Trimming left V 8 bases short and J 2 bases short, with 13 bases between. CDR1 is SNHLY and CDR2 is FYNNEI in the germline V gene. This CDR3 contains 13 residues. Here the CDR3 DNA reads TGTGCCAGCGAAGGTAGCGGAACCTACGAGCAGTACTTC. It specifies CASEGSGTYEQYF.

This clonotype was observed at least ten times. V and J are TRBV9 and TRBJ2-2, with TRBD2 matching over 13 bases. Germline V gene lookup returns CDR1 SGDLS and CDR2 YYNGEE. The J segment lost 0 bases and the V segment lost 3 bases, leaving 8 bases of the junction unmatched. This CDR3 is 19 amino acids long. The CDR3 here is CASSAPLGLAGSNTGELFF. The DNA for the CDR3 is TGTGCCAGCAGCGCTCCCCTGGGACTAGCGGGATCGAACACCGGGGAGCTGTTTTTT.

At least ten counts were recorded for this clonotype. This chain uses TRBV12-3 or TRBV12-4 with TRBJ2-3, with 7 bases that match TRBD1. The V gene end was trimmed by 3 bases and the J gene end by 2 bases; junction bases not matched to a gene: 2. The CDR3 spans 14 residues. CDR3 loop: CASSFRGPTDTQYF. DNA of the CDR3: TGTGCCAGCAGTTTTAGGGGGCCCACAGATACGCAGTATTTT.

This clonotype was detected many times. The V call is TRBV5-1, the J call TRBJ1-2; 11 bases are shared with TRBD1. CDR1 is SGHRS and CDR2 is YFSETQ in the germline V gene. With V trimmed by 4 bases and J by 8 bases, 7 bases remained unmatched. CDR3 length equals 14 residues. The CDR3 protein is CASSHGQGALGYTF. As DNA, the CDR3 is TGCGCCAGCAGCCATGGACAGGGGGCTCTCGGCTACACCTTC. Variable domain in full (rest from reference TRBV5-1 and TRBJ1-2): KAGVTQTPRYLIKTRGQQVTLSCSPISGHRSVSWYQQTPGQGLQFLFEYFSETQRNKGNFPGRFSGRQFSNSRSEMNVSTLELGDSALYLCASSHGQGALGYTFGSGTRLTVV.

This clonotype was seen repeatedly, ten times or more. This rearrangement joins TRBV4-2 to TRBJ2-3; 15 bases line up with TRBD2. CDR1 is LGHNA, CDR2 YNFKEQ, per germline. V lost 1 base, J lost 4 bases, and 0 bases stayed unmatched. The length of the CDR3 is 16 residues. In DNA form, the CDR3 reads TGTGCCAGCAGCCAAGGGACTAGCGGGGGGGCAGATACGCAGTATTTT. The encoded protein is CASSQGTSGGADTQYF.

The chain has TRBV6-2 or TRBV6-3 and TRBJ2-1; the D gene could be TRBD1 or TRBD2 (5 bases each). V was trimmed by 7 bases and J by 4 bases, leaving 14 bases between them. This CDR3 has 14 amino acids. CDR1 is MNHEY, CDR2 SVGEGT, per germline. In DNA, the CDR3 is TGTGCCAGCAACGACGGGGCAAGGTACAATGAGCAGTTCTTC. Encoded protein: CASNDGARYNEQFF.